The present TCR beta chain was sequenced within a study of blood T cell repertoires in COVID-19. As for the study in general: Material from acute and convalescent COVID-19 was sourced from the United States, Italy and Spain.

Germline V gene sequence: CDR1 MNHEY, CDR2 SVGEGT. This CDR3 has 17 amino acids. The V and J ends lost 0 bases and 2 bases respectively, with 16 bases between them. The assay was immunoSEQ multiplex PCR, and TCRdb's table has in-frame clones only and misses some. This table holds about 97,000 clones, about 91% found once. The chain is built from TRBV6-2 or TRBV6-3 and TRBJ1-2; D is perhaps TRBD1 (5 bases). Sample: peripheral blood. This receptor was identified in a man aged 18 to 29 with acute or convalescent COVID-19. CDR3 bases: TGTGCCAGCAGTTACTCGCGAGAGGAGACAGCCAACTATGGCTACACCTTC. Amino acid sequence: CASSYSREETANYGYTF.